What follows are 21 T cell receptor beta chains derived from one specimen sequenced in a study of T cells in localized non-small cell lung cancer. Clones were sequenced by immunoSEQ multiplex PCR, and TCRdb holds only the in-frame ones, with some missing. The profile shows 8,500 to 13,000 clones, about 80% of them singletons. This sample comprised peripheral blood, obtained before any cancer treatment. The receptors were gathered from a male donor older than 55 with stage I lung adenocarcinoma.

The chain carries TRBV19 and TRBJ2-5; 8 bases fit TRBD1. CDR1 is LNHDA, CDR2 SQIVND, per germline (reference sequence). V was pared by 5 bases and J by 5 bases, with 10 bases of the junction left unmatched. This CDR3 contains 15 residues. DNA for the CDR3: TGTGCCAGTAGTTCTCCGACAGGGGTGGAGGAGACCCAGTACTTC. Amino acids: CASSSPTGVEETQYF.

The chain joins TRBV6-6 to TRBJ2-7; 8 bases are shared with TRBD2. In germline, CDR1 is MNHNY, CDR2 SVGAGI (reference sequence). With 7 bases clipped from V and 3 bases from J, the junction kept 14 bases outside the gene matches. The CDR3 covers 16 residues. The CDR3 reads CASTRRGGTLIYEQYF. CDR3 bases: TGTGCCAGCACCCGCCGCGGGGGGACCTTGATCTACGAGCAGTACTTC.

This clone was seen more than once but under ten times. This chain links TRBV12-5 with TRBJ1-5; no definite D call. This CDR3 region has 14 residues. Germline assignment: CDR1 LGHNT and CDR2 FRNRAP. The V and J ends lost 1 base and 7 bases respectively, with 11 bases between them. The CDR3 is CASGLGSTGQPQHF. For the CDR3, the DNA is TGTGCTAGTGGTTTGGGCTCGACCGGGCAGCCCCAGCATTTT.

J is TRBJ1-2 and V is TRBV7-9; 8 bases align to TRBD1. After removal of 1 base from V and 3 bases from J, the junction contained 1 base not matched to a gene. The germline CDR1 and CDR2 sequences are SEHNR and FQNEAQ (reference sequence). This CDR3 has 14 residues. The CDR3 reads CASSLGTGHYGYTF. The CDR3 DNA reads TGTGCCAGCAGCTTAGGGACAGGGCACTATGGCTACACCTTC.

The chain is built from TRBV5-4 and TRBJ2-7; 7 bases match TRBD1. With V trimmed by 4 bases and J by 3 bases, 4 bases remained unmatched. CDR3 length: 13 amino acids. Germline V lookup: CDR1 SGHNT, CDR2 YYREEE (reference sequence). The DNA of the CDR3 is TGTGCCAGCAGCCGCCGACAGGGCTACGAGCAGTACTTC. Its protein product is CASSRRQGYEQYF.

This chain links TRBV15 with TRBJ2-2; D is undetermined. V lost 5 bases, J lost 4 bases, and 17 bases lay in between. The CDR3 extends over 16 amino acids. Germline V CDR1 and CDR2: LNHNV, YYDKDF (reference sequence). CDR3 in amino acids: CATSPLGTASTGELFF. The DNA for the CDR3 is TGTGCCACCAGCCCCCTGGGAACAGCTTCCACCGGGGAGCTGTTTTTT.

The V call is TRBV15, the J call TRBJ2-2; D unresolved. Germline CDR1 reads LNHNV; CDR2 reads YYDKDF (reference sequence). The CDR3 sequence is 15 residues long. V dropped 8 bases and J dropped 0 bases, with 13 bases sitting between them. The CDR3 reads CATRRGETNTGELFF. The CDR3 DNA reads TGTGCCACCCGCCGTGGGGAAACGAACACCGGGGAGCTGTTTTTT.

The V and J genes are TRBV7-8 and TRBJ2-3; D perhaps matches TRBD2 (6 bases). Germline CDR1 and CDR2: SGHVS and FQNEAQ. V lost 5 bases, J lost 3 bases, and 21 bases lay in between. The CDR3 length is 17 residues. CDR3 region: CASSNNLGTLPTDTQYF. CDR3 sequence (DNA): TGTGCCAGCAGCAACAACCTCGGGACTCTTCCGACAGATACGCAGTATTTT.

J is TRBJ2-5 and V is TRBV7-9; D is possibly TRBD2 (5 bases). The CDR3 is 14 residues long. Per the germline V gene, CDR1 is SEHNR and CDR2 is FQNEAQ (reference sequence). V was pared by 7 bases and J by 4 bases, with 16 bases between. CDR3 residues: CASNKPEAGETQYF. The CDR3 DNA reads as TGTGCCAGCAACAAACCGGAGGCTGGAGAGACCCAGTACTTC.

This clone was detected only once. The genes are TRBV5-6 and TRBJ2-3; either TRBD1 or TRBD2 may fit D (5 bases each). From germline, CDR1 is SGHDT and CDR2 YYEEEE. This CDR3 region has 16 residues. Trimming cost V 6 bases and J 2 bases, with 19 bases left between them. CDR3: CASILLRDLLTDTQYF. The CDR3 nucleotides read TGTGCCAGCATCCTCCTCAGGGACCTCCTCACAGATACGCAGTATTTT.

The CDR3 sequence: CASSRVTGVGNTIYF. The CDR3 bases are TGCGCCAGCAGCCGGGTGACAGGGGTCGGAAACACCATATATTTT. This chain connects TRBV4-3 to TRBJ1-3; TRBD1 matches at 8 bases. This CDR3 is 15 amino acids long. The J segment lost 4 bases and the V segment lost 4 bases, leaving 6 bases of the junction unmatched. Germline V CDR1 and CDR2: LGHNA, YSLEER.

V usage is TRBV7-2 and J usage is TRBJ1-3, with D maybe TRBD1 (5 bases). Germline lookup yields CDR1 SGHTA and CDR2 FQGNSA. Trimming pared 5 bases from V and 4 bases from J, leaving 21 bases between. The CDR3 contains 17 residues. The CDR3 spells CASSPGTVIRPGNTIYF. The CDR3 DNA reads TGTGCCAGCAGCCCTGGGACCGTTATTCGCCCCGGAAACACCATATATTTT.

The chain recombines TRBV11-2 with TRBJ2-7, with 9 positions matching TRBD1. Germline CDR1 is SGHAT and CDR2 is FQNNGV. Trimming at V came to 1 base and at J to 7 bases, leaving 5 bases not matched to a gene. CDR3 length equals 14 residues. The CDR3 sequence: CASSLGDRVGEQYF. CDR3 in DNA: TGTGCCAGCAGCTTAGGGGACAGGGTAGGAGAGCAGTACTTC.

CDR3 nucleotides: TGTGCCAGTGAGACAGGGGGCGCATCGGATACGCAGTATTTT. Translating it yields CASETGGASDTQYF. This sequence joins TRBV19 and TRBJ2-3; TRBD1 aligns across 10 bases. Germline V CDR1 and CDR2: LNHDA, SQIVND (reference sequence). Trimming took 8 bases from V and 6 from J; bases not matched to a gene: 8. The CDR3 is 14 residues long.

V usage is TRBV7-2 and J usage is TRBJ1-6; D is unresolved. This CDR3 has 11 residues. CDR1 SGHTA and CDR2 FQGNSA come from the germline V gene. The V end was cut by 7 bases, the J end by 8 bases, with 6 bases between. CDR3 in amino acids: CASTRDSPLHF. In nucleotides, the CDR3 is TGTGCCAGCACCCGGGATTCACCCCTCCACTTT.

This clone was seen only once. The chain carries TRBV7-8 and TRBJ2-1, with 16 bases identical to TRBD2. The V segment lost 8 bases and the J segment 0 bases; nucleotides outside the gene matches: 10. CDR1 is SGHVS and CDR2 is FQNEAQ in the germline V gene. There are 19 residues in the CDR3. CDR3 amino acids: CASPAPGLAGGGSYNEQFF. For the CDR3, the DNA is TGTGCCAGCCCTGCCCCGGGACTAGCGGGGGGGGGCTCCTACAATGAGCAGTTCTTC.

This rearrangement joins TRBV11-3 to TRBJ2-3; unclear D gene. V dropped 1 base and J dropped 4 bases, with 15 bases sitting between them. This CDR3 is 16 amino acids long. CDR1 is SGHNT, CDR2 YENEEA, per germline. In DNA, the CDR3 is TGTGCCAGCAGCTTAGGCGACGGCGCAGCTTCAGATACGCAGTATTTT. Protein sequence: CASSLGDGAASDTQYF.

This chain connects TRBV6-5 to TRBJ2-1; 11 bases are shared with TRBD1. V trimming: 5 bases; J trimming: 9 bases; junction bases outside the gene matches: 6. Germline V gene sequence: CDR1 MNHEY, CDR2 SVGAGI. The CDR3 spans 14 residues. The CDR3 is CASSTGQGASEQFF. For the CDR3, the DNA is TGTGCCAGCAGTACAGGACAGGGGGCAAGTGAGCAGTTCTTC.

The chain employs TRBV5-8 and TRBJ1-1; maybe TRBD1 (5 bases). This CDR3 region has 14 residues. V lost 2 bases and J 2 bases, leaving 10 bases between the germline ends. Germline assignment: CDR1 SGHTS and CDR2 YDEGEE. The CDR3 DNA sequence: TGTGCCAGCAGCTTCCCGACAGTTAACACTGAAGCTTTCTTT. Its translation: CASSFPTVNTEAFF.

CDR3 in DNA: TGTGCCAGCAGCCCCTCCGCCGGGACAGGGGGCCTATATGAGCAGTTCTTC. Its protein product is CASSPSAGTGGLYEQFF. This rearrangement joins TRBV7-2 to TRBJ2-1; 12 bases map to TRBD1. Germline lookup yields CDR1 SGHTA and CDR2 FQGNSA. V lost 5 bases to trimming and J lost 8 bases; unmatched junction nucleotides: 13. This CDR3 is 17 amino acids long.

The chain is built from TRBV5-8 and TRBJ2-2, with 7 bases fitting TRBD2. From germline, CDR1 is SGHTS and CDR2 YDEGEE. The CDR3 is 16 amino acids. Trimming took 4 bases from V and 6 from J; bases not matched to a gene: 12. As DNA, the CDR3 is TGTGCCAGCAGCCCCCGCTGGGGGAGGGCGGCCGGGGAGCTGTTTTTT. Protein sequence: CASSPRWGRAAGELFF.